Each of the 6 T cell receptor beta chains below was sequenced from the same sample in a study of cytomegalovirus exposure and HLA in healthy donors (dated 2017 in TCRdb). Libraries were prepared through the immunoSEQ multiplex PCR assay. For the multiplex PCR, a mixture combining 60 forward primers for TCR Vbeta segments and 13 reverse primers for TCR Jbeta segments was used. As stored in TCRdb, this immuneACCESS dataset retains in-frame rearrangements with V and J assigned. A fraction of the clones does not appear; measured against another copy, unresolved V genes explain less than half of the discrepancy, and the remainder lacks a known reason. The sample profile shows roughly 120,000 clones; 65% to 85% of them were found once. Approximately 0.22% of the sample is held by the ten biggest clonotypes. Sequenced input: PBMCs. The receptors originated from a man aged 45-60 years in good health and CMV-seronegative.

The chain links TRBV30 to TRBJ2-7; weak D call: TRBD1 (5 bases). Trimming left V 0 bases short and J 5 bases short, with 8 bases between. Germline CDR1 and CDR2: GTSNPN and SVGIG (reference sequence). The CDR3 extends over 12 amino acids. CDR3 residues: CAWSVGAHEQYF. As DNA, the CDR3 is TGTGCCTGGAGTGTAGGGGCTCACGAGCAGTACTTC.

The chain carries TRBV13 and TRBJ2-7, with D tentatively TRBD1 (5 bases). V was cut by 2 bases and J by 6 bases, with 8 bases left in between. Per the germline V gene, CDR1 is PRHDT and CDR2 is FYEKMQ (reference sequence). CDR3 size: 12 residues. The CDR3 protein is CASSLQGSEQYF. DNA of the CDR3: TGTGCCAGCAGCTTACAGGGTAGCGAGCAGTACTTC. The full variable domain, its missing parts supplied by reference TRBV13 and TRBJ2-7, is AAGVIQSPRHLIKEKRETATLKCYPIPRHDTVYWYQQGPGQDPQFLISFYEKMQSDKGSIPDRFSAQQFSDYHSELNMSSLELGDSALYFCASSLQGSEQYFGPGTRLTVT.

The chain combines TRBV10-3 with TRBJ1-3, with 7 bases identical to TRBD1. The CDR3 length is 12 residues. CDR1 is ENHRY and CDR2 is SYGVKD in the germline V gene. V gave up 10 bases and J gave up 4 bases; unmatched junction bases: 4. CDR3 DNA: TGTGCCACCAAGACAGGGGGAAACACCATATATTTT. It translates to CATKTGGNTIYF.

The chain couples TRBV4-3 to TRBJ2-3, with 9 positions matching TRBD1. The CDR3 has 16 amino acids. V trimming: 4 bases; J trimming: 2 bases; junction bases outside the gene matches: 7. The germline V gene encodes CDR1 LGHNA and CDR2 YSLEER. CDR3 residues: CASSPGQGLSTDTQYF. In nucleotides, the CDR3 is TGCGCCAGCAGCCCGGGACAGGGACTTTCCACAGATACGCAGTATTTT.

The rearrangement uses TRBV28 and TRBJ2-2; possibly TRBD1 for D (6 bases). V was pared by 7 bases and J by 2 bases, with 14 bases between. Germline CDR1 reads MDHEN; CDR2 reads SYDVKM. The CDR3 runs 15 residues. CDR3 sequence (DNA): TGTGCCAGCAACCCCCGGGACACAAACACCGGGGAGCTGTTTTTT. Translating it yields CASNPRDTNTGELFF.

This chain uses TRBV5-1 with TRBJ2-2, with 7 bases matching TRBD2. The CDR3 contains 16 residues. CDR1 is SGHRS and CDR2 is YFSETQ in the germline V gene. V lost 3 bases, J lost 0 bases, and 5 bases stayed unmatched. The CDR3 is CASSSGLVANTGELFF. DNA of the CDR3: TGCGCCAGCAGCTCCGGACTAGTAGCGAACACCGGGGAGCTGTTTTTT.